This is a list of T cell receptor beta chains from one sample in a study of radiotherapy plus CTLA-4 blockade in lung cancer. The method was immunoSEQ multiplex PCR; TCRdb's version includes in-frame clones alone and lacks a portion of them. Among roughly 120,000 clones, approximately 77% were seen once, and the ten largest hold roughly 3.5%. The sequenced sample was peripheral blood, obtained from a patient treated with radiotherapy plus ipilimumab. The receptors here all came from a human donor with non-small cell lung cancer that progressed on radiotherapy plus ipilimumab. Some clones in this sample may be carry-over from other donors' samples. The CDR3 runs from the conserved cysteine through the conserved F or W. The D gene is left open where the match is weak. Size is omitted from some rows. Given values are once, few, many or a class for expanded clones.

abundance	d_gene	v_gene	len	j_gene	CDR3aa	CDR3nt
NA	NA	TRBV19	15	TRBJ1-5	CASSIDRIRNQPQHF	TGTGCCAGTAGTATAGATCGAATACGTAATCAGCCCCAGCATTTT
NA	NA	TRBV27	14	TRBJ1-5	CASSSSISSQPQHF	TGTGCCAGCAGTTCCTCAATATCCAGTCAGCCCCAGCATTTT
NA	NA	TRBV6-1	15	TRBJ2-2	CASRGASGLAGELFF	TGTGCCAGCAGGGGGGCTAGCGGTTTAGCCGGGGAGCTGTTTTTT
NA	NA	TRBV7-2	13	TRBJ2-3	CASSLLGVDTQYF	TGTGCCAGCAGCTTACTAGGTGTAGATACGCAGTATTTT
NA	NA	TRBV7-3	19	TRBJ1-6	CASSLLGTSQGYGNSPLHF	TGTGCCAGCAGCTTACTGGGAACATCACAGGGCTACGGCAATTCACCCCTCCACTTT
few	NA	TRBV2	11	TRBJ1-4	CASSILRGLFF	TGTGCCAGCAGTATTTTAAGGGGACTGTTTTTT
NA	TRBD2	TRBV18	17	TRBJ2-3	CASSPPGLAGGLDTQYF	TGTGCCAGCTCACCCCCCGGACTAGCGGGGGGGCTTGATACGCAGTATTTT
NA	NA	TRBV11-2	14	TRBJ2-5	CASSLAGAQETQYF	TGTGCCAGCAGCTTAGCGGGGGCACAAGAGACCCAGTACTTC
NA	NA	TRBV9	16	TRBJ1-1	CASTVGPSRLNTEAFF	TGTGCCAGCACGGTTGGACCGTCGCGTCTTAACACTGAAGCTTTCTTT
NA	NA	TRBV10-3	15	TRBJ1-5	CAISEGGWGNQPQHF	TGTGCCATCAGTGAAGGAGGGTGGGGGAATCAGCCCCAGCATTTT
NA	NA	TRBV7-3	16	TRBJ2-3	CASSPLVRGNTDTQYF	TGTGCCAGCAGCCCCCTGGTAAGGGGAAACACAGATACGCAGTATTTT
NA	NA	TRBV5-5	13	TRBJ1-6	CASSLQGTSPLHF	TGTGCCAGCAGCTTACAGGGTACTTCACCCCTCCACTTT
NA	NA	TRBV20-1	11	TRBJ1-2	CSAGEPYGYTF	TGCAGTGCGGGGGAACCCTATGGCTACACCTTC
NA	NA	TRBV11-2	13	TRBJ1-1	CASSLGPNTEAFF	TGTGCCAGCAGCTTAGGACCGAACACTGAAGCTTTCTTT
NA	TRBD1	TRBV10-3	14	TRBJ2-7	CAISGDRGSYEQYF	TGTGCCATCAGTGGGGACAGGGGATCCTACGAGCAGTACTTC
NA	NA	TRBV7-9	11	TRBJ2-3	CASSGADTQYF	TGTGCCAGCAGCGGGGCAGATACGCAGTATTTT
NA	NA	TRBV4-3	16	TRBJ1-2	CASSPSRRGTSYGYTF	TGCGCCAGCAGCCCCTCCCGGAGGGGTACTTCTTATGGCTACACCTTC
NA	NA	TRBV28	14	TRBJ1-2	CASSLASPGAGYTF	TGTGCCAGCAGTTTGGCTAGTCCAGGGGCTGGCTACACCTTC
NA	NA	TRBV5-1	13	TRBJ2-1	CASKDGWGNEQFF	TGCGCCAGCAAAGACGGCTGGGGCAATGAGCAGTTCTTC
once	NA	TRBV5-6	16	TRBJ1-3	CASSLVRESSGNTIYF	TGTGCCAGCAGCTTGGTAAGGGAGAGCTCTGGAAACACCATATATTTT
NA	TRBD2	TRBV5-1	16	TRBJ2-3	CASSLDSGGRGDTQYF	TGCGCCAGCAGCTTGGACTCGGGGGGGCGTGGAGATACGCAGTATTTT
NA	NA	TRBV7-9	13	TRBJ2-7	CASSLVQSGLWYF	TGTGCCAGCAGCCTTGTCCAAAGCGGGCTTTGGTACTTC